The 5 T cell receptor beta chains given below trace back to one sample, sequenced in a study of blood T cells in healthy people across ages. Combining a sample-barcoded 5' primer with a J-beta primer mix, a second PCR ran for 7 to 11 cycles. TCRdb used MiXCR to reprocess the 5' RACE reads, holding one entry per CDR3 protein. The data contain about 670,000 distinct CDR3 sequences, about 51% of them singletons. Sequenced: blood. These receptor sequences come from a woman at least 80 years old in good health.

Points on this clonotype: Since a much larger clone is just one base distant, this may be a read error. The V call is TRBV5-1, the J call TRBJ1-4, with 12 bases matching TRBD1. CDR1 and CDR2 (germline): SGHRS, YFSETQ. CDR3 length equals 19 residues. CDR3 sequence reads: CVSSWASGQGASTNEKLFF. The CDR3 bases are TGCGTCAGCAGCTGGGCTTCGGGACAGGGGGCGTCGACTAATGAAAAACTGTTTTTT.

CDR3 coding DNA: TGTGCCAGCGGCAAAGCCCCTACTGGGGGAAGAGCTAACTATGGCTACACCTTC. As protein: CASGKAPTGGRANYGYTF. V is TRBV21-1 and J is TRBJ1-2; the table's D call, TRBD1, has no DNA check behind it. TRBV21-1 is deemed a pseudogene. CDR3 length: 18 residues.

This clonotype was seen a few times. The J gene is TRBJ2-3, the V gene TRBV11-3; 7 nucleotides agree with TRBD1. Looked up from germline, CDR1 is SGHNT and CDR2 is YENEEA. The J segment lost 4 bases and the V segment lost 6 bases, leaving 4 bases of the junction unmatched. The CDR3 has 13 residues. This CDR3 is CASRPTGSDTQYF. CDR3 DNA sequence: TGTGCCAGCAGACCGACAGGGTCAGATACGCAGTATTTT.

The chain employs TRBV6-5 and TRBJ2-5, with no clear D. The end of the DNA fits TRBJ2-7 better, so the J call may be wrong. This CDR3 contains 15 residues. Germline V lookup: CDR1 MNHEY, CDR2 SVGAGI. The CDR3 sequence is CASSYSPSGTYEQYF. CDR3 coding DNA: TGTGCCAGCAGTTACTCGCCATCGGGCACCTACGAGCAGTACTTC.

The genes are TRBV2 and TRBJ2-5, with TRBD2 identical over 12 bases. The last part of the DNA fits TRBJ2-7 better; the J call may be wrong. The germline V gene has CDR1 SNHLY and CDR2 FYNNEI. The CDR3 length is 14 residues. CDR3 bases: TGTGCCAGCGCCCCACTAGCGGGAGGTTACGAGCAGTACTTC. It codes for CASAPLAGGYEQYF.